The sequence of this T cell receptor beta chain was determined in a study of blood T cell repertoires in COVID-19. Study overall: Material from acute and convalescent COVID-19 was sourced from the United States, Italy and Spain. PBMCs, B-cell-depleted T cells, or T cells provided the cDNA or gDNA that made up the material.

As handled by the study authors: How many nucleated cells were present was estimated from reference gene primer amplification. Assay: immunoSEQ multiplex PCR; the TCRdb copy retains only in-frame clones and omits some. D and trimming were read from the DNA, whereas the V and J calls and clone size are those reported in that table. The repertoire holds some 260,000 clones, with around nine tenths as singletons. Followed over time, Seattle patients had been enrolled while infection was active. The sample consisted of peripheral blood. This receptor was obtained from a woman aged 70 to 79 with COVID-19, enrolled during active disease.

The CDR3 DNA reads TGTGCCAGCAGTTTACTAGCGGTGAACAATGAGCAGTTCTTC. Translation: CASSLLAVNNEQFF. The chain combines TRBV11-2 with TRBJ2-1, with 8 bases identical to TRBD2. V trimming: 6 bases; J trimming: 5 bases; junction bases outside the gene matches: 6. Germline loops: CDR1 SGHAT, CDR2 FQNNGV. The CDR3 has 14 residues.